The rows below give T cell receptor beta chains drawn from one sample of a study of early T cells in non-severe SARS-CoV-2 infection. A single record per CDR3 protein comes from TCRdb applying MiXCR to the 5' RACE reads. Among 45,000 to 55,000 distinct CDR3 sequences listed, about 6.3% were seen once. Source: whole blood, taken at baseline. The receptors shown here come from an adult who was a healthcare worker with PCR-confirmed SARS-CoV-2 infection or an uninfected control (not recorded which). Both conserved end residues are part of each CDR3. The order of the fields is V gene, J gene, clone size, CDR3 protein. Clone size is given for some rows only: seen once, a few or many times, or a class if the clone is expanded.

TRBV11-2	TRBJ2-3	few	CASSLAAGVRTDTQYF
TRBV24-1	TRBJ2-3	many	CATSNRETPTDTQYF
TRBV28	TRBJ2-7	few	CASRSGTANYGQYF
TRBV18	TRBJ2-1	many	CASSERGLGEQFF
TRBV2	TRBJ1-5	-	CASSPTMGPSNQPQHF
TRBV10-3	TRBJ2-5	-	CAISESAGAEGETQYF
TRBV4-3	TRBJ2-4	many	CASSQQGFGYIQYF
TRBV7-3	TRBJ2-1	-	CASSPRGSPRYNEQFF
TRBV28	TRBJ2-1	many	CASSLPTGQFF
TRBV28	TRBJ2-7	many	CASRTFSSYEQYF
TRBV7-2	TRBJ1-3	many	CASSEPPGNTIYF
TRBV11-2	TRBJ2-1	many	CASSQTPRGRWLADDQAYNEQFF
TRBV28	TRBJ1-1	-	CASTHAGRRTEAFF
TRBV14	TRBJ2-3	few	CASSPRQGWGTDTQYF
TRBV5-1	TRBJ1-1	-	CASSLGQGLSTEAFF
TRBV5-1	TRBJ2-7	-	CASSLAVGVNYEQYF
TRBV30	TRBJ1-2	-	CAWSLGINYGYTF
TRBV6-2/TRBV6-3	TRBJ2-1	many	CASINPTGASYNEQFF
TRBV6-2/TRBV6-3	TRBJ2-1	many	CATRLAGGYNEQFF
TRBV30	TRBJ2-1	many	CAWSVERGGYNEQFF
TRBV24-1	TRBJ2-1	many	CATSERRTTTFSYNEQFF
TRBV20-1	TRBJ1-3	many	CSASWGESGNTIYF
TRBV6-4	TRBJ2-3	few	CASSAEGSADTQYF
TRBV29-1	TRBJ2-5	many	CSVLTGGPTETQYF
TRBV7-2	TRBJ1-5	-	CASSPRGSGQPQHF
TRBV20-1	TRBJ2-1	many	CSAALPTSGGASRYNEQFF
TRBV3-1	TRBJ2-5	few	CASRTSELRRETQYF
TRBV5-1	TRBJ2-7	many	CASSPGGSGYYEQYF
TRBV28	TRBJ1-4	many	CASSTGDWREKLFF
TRBV5-4	TRBJ1-6	many	CASSSQTANNSPLHF
TRBV20-1	TRBJ1-5	few	CSATDGNQPQHF
TRBV2	TRBJ2-3	few	CASRAFTTGPSTDTQYF
TRBV6-2/TRBV6-3	TRBJ1-2	few	CASSPPGQHYGYTF
TRBV18	TRBJ1-1	once	CASCAKRGTEAFF
TRBV5-6	TRBJ2-1	-	CASGGTGDYNEQFF
TRBV7-8	TRBJ2-5	-	CASSRDSLETQYF
TRBV7-9	TRBJ2-3	many	CASSRDPSTDTQYF
TRBV25-1	TRBJ2-6	few	CASSRTPGANVLTF
TRBV7-2	TRBJ2-7	-	CASGRTGAYEQYF
TRBV20-1	TRBJ2-1	many	CSATKPTKTGVVFFEQFF
TRBV4-3	TRBJ2-1	many	CASSQDLGGTYNEQFF
TRBV6-6	TRBJ2-4	many	CASTTQNKGDKAKNIQYF
TRBV4-2	TRBJ1-2	many	CASTPTGEEGYTF
TRBV6-5	TRBJ1-1	many	CASRQETVYTEAFF
TRBV5-1	TRBJ1-1	many	CASSFLVNTEAFF
TRBV29-1	TRBJ1-2	many	CSVDRPANYGYTF
TRBV13	TRBJ2-6	many	CASSRRDISTGANVLTF
TRBV7-9	TRBJ2-3	many	CASSLRGTQYF
TRBV7-2	TRBJ2-1	many	CASSSQHRTGEVEQFF
TRBV18	TRBJ1-4	few	CASSPGTNEKLFF
TRBV15	TRBJ1-1	many	CATSRQEGGTEAFF
TRBV20-1	TRBJ2-5	many	CSVLLRQETQYF
TRBV3-1	TRBJ1-1	many	CASSPTEPNTEAFF
TRBV5-5	TRBJ2-7	many	CASSSRDFGLEQYF
TRBV7-9	TRBJ2-3	few	CASNLQGGTDTQYF
TRBV18	TRBJ2-7	few	CASAKREGSTYEQYF
TRBV28	TRBJ1-2	many	CASSLDRRGYTF
TRBV7-8	TRBJ1-1	-	CASSLSIGEAFF
TRBV7-8	TRBJ2-1	many	CASSWPPRTSGGMSYNEQFF